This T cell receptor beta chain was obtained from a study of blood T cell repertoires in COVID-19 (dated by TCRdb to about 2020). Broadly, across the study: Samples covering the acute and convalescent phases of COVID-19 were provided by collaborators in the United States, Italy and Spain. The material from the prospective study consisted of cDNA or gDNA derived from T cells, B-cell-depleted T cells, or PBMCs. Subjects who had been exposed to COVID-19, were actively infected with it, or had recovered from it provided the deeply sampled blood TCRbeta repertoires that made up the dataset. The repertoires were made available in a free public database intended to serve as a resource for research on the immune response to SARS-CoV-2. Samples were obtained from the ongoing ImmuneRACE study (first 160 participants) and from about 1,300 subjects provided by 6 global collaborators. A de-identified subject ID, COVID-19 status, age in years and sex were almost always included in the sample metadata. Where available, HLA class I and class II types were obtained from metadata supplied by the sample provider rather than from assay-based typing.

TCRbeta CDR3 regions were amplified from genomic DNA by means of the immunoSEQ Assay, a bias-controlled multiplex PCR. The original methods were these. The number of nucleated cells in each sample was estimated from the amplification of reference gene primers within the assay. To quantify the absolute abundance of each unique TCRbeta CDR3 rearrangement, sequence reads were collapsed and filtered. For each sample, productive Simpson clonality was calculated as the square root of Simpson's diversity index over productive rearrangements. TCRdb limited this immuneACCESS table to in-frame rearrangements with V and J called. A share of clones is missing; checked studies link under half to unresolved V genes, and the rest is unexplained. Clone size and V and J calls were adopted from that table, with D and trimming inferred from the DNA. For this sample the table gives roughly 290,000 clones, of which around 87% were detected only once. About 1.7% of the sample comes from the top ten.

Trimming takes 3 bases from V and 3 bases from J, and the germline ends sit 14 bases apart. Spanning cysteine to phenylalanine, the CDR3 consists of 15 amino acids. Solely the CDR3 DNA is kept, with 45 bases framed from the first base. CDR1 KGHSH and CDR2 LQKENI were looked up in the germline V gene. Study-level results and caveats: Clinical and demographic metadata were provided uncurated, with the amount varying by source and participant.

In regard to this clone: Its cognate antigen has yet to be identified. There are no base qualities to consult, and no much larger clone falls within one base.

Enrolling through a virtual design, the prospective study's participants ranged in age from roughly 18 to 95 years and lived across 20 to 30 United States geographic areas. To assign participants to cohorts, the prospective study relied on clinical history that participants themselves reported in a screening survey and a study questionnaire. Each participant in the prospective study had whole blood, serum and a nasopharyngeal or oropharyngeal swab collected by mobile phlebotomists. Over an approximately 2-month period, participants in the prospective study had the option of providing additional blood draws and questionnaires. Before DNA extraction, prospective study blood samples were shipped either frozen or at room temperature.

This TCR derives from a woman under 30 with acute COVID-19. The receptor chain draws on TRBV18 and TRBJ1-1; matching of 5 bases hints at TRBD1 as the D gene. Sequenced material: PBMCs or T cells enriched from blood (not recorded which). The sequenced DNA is TGTGCCAGCTCACCCGGGACGGGGGTGGACACTGAAGCTTTCTTT. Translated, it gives CASSPGTGVDTEAFF.